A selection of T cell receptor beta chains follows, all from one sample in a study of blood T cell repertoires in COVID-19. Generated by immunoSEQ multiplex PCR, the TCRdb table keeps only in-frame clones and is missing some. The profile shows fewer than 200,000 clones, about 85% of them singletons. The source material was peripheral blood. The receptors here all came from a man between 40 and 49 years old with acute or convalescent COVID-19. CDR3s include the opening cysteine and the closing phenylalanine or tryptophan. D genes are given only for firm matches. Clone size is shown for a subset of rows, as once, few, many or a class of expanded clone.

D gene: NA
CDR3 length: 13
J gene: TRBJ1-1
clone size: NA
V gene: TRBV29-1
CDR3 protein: CSVGRQMNTEAFF
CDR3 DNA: TGCAGCGTAGGAAGACAGATGAACACTGAAGCTTTCTTT

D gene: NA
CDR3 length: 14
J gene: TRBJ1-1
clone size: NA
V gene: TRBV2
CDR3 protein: CASSRQGRNTEAFF
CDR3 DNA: TGTGCCAGCAGTCGGCAGGGAAGGAACACTGAAGCTTTCTTT

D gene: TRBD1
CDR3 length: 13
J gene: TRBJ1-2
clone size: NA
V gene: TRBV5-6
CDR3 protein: CASSLDRGSGYTF
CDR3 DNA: TGTGCCAGCAGCTTGGACAGGGGAAGTGGCTACACCTTC

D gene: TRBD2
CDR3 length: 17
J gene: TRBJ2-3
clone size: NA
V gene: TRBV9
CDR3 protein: CASSVSTSGGTTDTQYF
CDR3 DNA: TGTGCCAGCAGCGTAAGCACTAGCGGGGGGACCACAGATACGCAGTATTTT

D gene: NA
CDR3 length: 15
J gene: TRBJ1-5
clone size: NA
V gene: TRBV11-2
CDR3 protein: CASSLDRVSNQPQHF
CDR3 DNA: TGTGCCAGCAGCTTAGACAGGGTCAGCAATCAGCCCCAGCATTTT

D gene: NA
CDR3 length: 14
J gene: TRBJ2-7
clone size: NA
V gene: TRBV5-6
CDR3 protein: CASSLADLRGEQYF
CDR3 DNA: TGTGCCAGCAGCTTGGCGGACCTCCGAGGGGAGCAGTACTTC

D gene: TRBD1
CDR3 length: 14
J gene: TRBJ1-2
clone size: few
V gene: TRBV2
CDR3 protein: CASSVMGTGDGYTF
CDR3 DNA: TGTGCCAGCAGTGTAATGGGGACAGGGGACGGCTACACCTTC

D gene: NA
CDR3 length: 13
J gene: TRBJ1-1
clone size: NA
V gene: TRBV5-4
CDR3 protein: CASGRGENTEAFF
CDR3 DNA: TGTGCCAGCGGGCGGGGGGAGAACACTGAAGCTTTCTTT

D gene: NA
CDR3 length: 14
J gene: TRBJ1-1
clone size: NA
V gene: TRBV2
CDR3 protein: CASSDGSGFSEAFF
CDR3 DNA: TGTGCCAGCAGTGACGGTTCAGGGTTTAGTGAAGCTTTCTTT

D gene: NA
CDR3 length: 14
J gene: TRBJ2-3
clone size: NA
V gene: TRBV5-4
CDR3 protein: CASSSEWGADTQYF
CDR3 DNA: TGTGCCAGCAGTTCCGAGTGGGGCGCAGATACGCAGTATTTT

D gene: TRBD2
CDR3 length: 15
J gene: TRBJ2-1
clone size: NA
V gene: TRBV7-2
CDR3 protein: CASRFRGGSNNEQFF
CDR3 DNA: TGTGCCAGCAGATTCCGGGGGGGATCTAACAATGAGCAGTTCTTC

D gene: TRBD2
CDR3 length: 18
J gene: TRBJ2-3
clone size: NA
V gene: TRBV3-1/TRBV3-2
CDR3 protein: CASSQAESAGGPSDTQYF
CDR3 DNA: TGTGCCAGCAGCCAAGCCGAGTCAGCGGGGGGGCCCTCAGATACGCAGTATTTT

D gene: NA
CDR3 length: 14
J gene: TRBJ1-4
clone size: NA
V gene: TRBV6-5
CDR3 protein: CASSSYPANEKLFF
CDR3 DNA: TGTGCCAGCAGTTCCTACCCCGCTAATGAAAAACTGTTTTTT

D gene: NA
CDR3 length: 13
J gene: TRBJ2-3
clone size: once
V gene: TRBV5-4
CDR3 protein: CASSLVRTDTQYF
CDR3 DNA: TGTGCCAGCAGCTTGGTGCGGACAGATACGCAGTATTTT

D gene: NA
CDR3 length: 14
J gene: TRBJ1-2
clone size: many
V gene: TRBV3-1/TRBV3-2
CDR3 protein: CASSSYGGIYGYTF
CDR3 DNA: TGTGCCAGCAGCTCATATGGAGGGATCTATGGCTACACCTTC

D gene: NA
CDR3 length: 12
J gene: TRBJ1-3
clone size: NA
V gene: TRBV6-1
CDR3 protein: CASSDRGNTIYF
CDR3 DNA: TGTGCCAGCAGTGACAGGGGAAACACCATATATTTT

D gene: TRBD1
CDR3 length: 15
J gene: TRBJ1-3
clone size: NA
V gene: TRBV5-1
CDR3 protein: CASSSRTGGGNTIYF
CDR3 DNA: TGCGCCAGCAGCAGCCGGACAGGGGGCGGAAACACCATATATTTT

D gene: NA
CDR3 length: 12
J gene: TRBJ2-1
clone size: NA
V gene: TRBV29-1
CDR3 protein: CSVDRGSNEQFF
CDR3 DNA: TGCAGCGTTGATCGAGGATCCAATGAGCAGTTCTTC

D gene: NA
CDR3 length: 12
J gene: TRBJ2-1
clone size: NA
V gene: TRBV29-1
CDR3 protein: CSGGRGNNEQFF
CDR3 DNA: TGCAGCGGGGGACGAGGGAACAATGAGCAGTTCTTC

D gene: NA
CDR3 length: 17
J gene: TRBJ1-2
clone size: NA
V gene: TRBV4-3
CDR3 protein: CASSQDTEEAGIYGYTF
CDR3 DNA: TGCGCCAGCAGCCAAGACACTGAGGAGGCAGGCATCTATGGCTACACCTTC

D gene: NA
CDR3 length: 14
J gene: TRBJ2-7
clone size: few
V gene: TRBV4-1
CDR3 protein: CASSDPTSSYEQYF
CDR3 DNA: TGCGCCAGCAGCGATCCGACTAGCTCCTACGAGCAGTACTTC

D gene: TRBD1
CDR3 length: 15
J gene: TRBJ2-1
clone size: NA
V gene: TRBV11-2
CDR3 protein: CASSLRDSPYNEQFF
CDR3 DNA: TGTGCCAGCAGCTTAAGGGACAGCCCTTACAATGAGCAGTTCTTC

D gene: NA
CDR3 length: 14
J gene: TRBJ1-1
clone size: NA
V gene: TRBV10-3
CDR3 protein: CAISESGTGGEAFF
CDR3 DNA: TGTGCCATCAGTGAGTCAGGAACAGGCGGGGAGGCTTTCTTT

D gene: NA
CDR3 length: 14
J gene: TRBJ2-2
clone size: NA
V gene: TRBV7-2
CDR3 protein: CASSSRANTGELFF
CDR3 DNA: TGTGCCAGCAGCTCCCGGGCGAACACCGGGGAGCTGTTTTTT

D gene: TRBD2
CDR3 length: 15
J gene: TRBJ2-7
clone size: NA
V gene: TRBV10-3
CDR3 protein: CAISPIGLAGYEQYF
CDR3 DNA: TGTGCCATCAGCCCCATTGGTCTAGCGGGGTACGAGCAGTACTTC

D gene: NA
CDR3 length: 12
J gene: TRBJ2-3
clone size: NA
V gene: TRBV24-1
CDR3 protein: CATSAAADTQYF
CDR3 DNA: TGTGCCACCAGTGCCGCGGCGGATACGCAGTATTTT

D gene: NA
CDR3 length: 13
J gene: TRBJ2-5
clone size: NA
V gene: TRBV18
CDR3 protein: CASAQGSVETQYF
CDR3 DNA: TGTGCCAGCGCCCAGGGATCGGTGGAGACCCAGTACTTC

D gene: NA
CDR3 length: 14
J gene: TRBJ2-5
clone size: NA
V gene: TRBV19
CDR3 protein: CASSSSGRQETQYF
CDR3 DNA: TGTGCCAGTAGTTCGTCGGGTCGTCAAGAGACCCAGTACTTC

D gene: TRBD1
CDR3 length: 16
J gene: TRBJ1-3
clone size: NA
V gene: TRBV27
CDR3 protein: CASSSRTGSSGNTIYF
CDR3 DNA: TGTGCCAGCAGTTCAAGGACAGGAAGCTCTGGAAACACCATATATTTT

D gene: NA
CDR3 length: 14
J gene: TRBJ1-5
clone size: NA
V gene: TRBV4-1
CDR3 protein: CASAGGAANRPQHF
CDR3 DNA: TGCGCCAGCGCGGGGGGTGCAGCTAATCGGCCCCAGCATTTT

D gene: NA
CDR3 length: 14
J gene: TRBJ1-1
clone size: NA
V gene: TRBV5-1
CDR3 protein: CASSLGLLNTEAFF
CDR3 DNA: TGCGCCAGCAGCTTAGGACTTTTGAACACTGAAGCTTTCTTT

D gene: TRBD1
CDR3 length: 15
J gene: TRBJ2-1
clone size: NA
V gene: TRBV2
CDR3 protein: CASSPRDSNYNEQFF
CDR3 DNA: TGTGCCAGCAGTCCCCGGGACAGTAACTACAATGAGCAGTTCTTC

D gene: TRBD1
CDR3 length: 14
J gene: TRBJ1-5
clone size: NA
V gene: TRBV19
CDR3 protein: CASSIDRGNQPQHF
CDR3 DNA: TGTGCCAGTAGTATAGACAGGGGGAACCAGCCCCAGCATTTT

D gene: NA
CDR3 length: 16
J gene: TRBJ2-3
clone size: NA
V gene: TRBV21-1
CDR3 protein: CASSKREEGLTDTQYF
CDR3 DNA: TGTGCCAGCAGCAAACGGGAGGAGGGACTCACAGATACGCAGTATTTT

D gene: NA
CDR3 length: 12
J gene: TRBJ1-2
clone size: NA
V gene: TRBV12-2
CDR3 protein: CASRLANREPTF
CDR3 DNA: TGTGCAAGTCGCTTAGCGAACAGGGAGCCCACCTTC

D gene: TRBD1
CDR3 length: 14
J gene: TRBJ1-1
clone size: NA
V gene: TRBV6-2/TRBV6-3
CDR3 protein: CASSLTGGVTEAFF
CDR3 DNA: TGTGCCAGCAGTTTGACAGGGGGGGTCACTGAAGCTTTCTTT

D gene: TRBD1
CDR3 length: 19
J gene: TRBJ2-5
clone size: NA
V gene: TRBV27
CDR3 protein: CASSPWDRGGPGYQETQYF
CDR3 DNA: TGTGCCAGCAGTCCCTGGGACAGGGGGGGTCCTGGATACCAAGAGACCCAGTACTTC

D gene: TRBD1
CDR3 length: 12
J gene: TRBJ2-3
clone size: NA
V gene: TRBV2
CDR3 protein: CASSRDRGKQYF
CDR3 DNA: TGTGCCAGCAGCCGGGACAGGGGGAAACAGTATTTT

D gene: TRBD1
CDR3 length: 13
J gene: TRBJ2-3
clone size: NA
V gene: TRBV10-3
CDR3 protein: CAIGQGATDTQYF
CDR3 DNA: TGTGCCATCGGACAGGGGGCAACAGATACGCAGTATTTT

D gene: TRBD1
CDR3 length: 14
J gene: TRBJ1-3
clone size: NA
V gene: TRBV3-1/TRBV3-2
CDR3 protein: CASRQHDRVDTIYF
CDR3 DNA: TGTGCCAGCAGGCAACACGACAGGGTCGACACCATATATTTT

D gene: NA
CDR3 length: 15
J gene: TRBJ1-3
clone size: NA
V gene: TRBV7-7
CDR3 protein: CASSLDSTVGNTIYF
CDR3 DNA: TGTGCTAGCAGCTTAGACTCAACGGTGGGAAACACCATATATTTT

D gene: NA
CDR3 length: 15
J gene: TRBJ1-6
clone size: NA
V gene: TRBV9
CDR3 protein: CASSGNVRGDSPLHF
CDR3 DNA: TGTGCCAGCAGCGGGAATGTCCGGGGTGATTCACCCCTCCACTTT

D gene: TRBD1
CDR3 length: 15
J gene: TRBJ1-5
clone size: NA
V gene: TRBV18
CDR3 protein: CASSGSTGGVEPQHF
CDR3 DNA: TGTGCCAGCTCAGGATCGACAGGGGGCGTAGAGCCCCAGCATTTT

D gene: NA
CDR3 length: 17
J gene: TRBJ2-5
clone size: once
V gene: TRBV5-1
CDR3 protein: CASSLGTNSQGGETQYF
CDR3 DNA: TGCGCCAGCAGCTTGGGGACCAACTCCCAGGGCGGAGAGACCCAGTACTTC

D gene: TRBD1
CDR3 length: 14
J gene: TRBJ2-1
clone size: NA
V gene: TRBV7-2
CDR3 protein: CASSLGRGPNEQFF
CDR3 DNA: TGTGCCAGCAGCTTAGGAAGGGGGCCGAATGAGCAGTTCTTC

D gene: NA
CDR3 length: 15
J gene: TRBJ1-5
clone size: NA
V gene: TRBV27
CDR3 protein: CASSLFGRANQPQHF
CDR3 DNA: TGTGCCAGCAGTTTATTCGGCAGGGCCAATCAGCCCCAGCATTTT

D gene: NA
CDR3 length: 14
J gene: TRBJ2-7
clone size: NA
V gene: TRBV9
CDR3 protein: CASSAHPAGYEQYF
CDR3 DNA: TGTGCCAGCAGCGCCCACCCCGCAGGGTACGAGCAGTACTTC

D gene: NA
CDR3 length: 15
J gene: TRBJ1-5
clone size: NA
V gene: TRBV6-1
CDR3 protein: CASSEEWAGGQPQHF
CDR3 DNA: TGTGCCAGCAGTGAAGAGTGGGCAGGTGGTCAGCCCCAGCATTTT

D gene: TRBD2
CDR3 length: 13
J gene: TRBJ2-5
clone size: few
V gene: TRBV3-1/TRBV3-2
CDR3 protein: CASTERGQETQYF
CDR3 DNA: TGTGCCAGCACGGAGCGGGGGCAAGAGACCCAGTACTTC

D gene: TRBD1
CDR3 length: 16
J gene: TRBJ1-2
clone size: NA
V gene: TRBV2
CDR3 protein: CASSVWGRGQGYGYTF
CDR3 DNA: TGTGCCAGCAGTGTATGGGGGAGAGGACAGGGGTACGGCTACACCTTC

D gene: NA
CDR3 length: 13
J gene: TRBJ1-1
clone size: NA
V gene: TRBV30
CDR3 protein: CAWRPERNTEAFF
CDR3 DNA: TGTGCCTGGAGACCTGAGAGGAACACTGAAGCTTTCTTT